The source of this T cell receptor beta chain is a study of OX40 agonist ivuxolimab in advanced cancers. Deletions cut 0 bases from V and 0 bases from J, with 8 bases between. Per germline, CDR1 SGDLS and CDR2 YYNGEE. This CDR3 is built from 15 residues. Sequenced by immunoSEQ multiplex PCR; TCRdb stores in-frame clones only, minus some. This sample carries about 90,000 clones, about 89% of them seen once, and the ten largest clones take under 2%. The study's findings and limits: In the 0.1 to 3.0 mg/kg range, CD4+ and CD8+ blood T cells had expanded clonally by week 6.

Note on this clone: Its antigen is as yet unknown.

The sequenced sample was CD4+ or CD8+ T cells sorted from blood, obtained in a trial of the OX40 agonist ivuxolimab. This TCR came from an adult with an advanced solid tumor such as melanoma, head and neck, liver or kidney cancer. The chain joins TRBV9 to TRBJ2-3; no clear D. The CDR3 region is CASSVVGSSTDTQYF. CDR3 bases: TGTGCCAGCAGCGTAGTGGGCAGTAGCACAGATACGCAGTATTTT.